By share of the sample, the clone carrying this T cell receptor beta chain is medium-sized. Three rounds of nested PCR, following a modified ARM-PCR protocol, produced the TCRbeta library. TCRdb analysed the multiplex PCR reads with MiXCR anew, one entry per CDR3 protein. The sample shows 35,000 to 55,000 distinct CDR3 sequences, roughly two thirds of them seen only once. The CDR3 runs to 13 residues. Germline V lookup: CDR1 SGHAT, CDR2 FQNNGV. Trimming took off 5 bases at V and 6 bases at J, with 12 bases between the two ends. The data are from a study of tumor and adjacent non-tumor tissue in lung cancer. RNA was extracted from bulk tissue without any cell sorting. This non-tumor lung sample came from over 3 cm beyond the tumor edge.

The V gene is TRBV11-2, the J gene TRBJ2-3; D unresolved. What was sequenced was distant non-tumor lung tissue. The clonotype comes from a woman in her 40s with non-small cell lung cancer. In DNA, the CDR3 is TGTGCCAGCAGCACCCGTCCAGGCGATACGCAGTATTTT. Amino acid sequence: CASSTRPGDTQYF.